This T cell receptor (beta chain) was retrieved from a study of cytomegalovirus exposure and HLA in healthy donors. Points from the study as a whole: Sequencing likely produced, as an artifact, a cluster of highly shared sequence variants.

The trim removed 3 bases at V and 9 bases at J, leaving 9 bases unmatched. The CDR3 covers 14 residues. CDR1 is MGHDK, CDR2 SYGVNS, per germline. On this clone itself: The antigen is unknown.

Donors counted as nominally healthy when sampled, yet unrecorded immune exposures were likely. 13 Jbeta primers and 60 Vbeta primers were used for the PCR. Data came from immunoSEQ multiplex PCR; TCRdb stores just in-frame clones and leaves some out. Of about 160,000 clones detected, 75% to 90% appear once; the ten largest clones hold more than 1%. The sequence derives from a boy aged 2-9 years in good health and CMV-seronegative. The sample comprised PBMCs. The chain is built from TRBV25-1 and TRBJ2-3, with 7 bases fitting TRBD1. The CDR3 region has the DNA TGTGCCAGCAGTGACCGAACAGGGGTCGGGACGCAGTATTTT. This codes for CASSDRTGVGTQYF. The full variable domain, its missing parts supplied by reference TRBV25-1 and TRBJ2-3, is EADIYQTPRYLVIGTGKKITLECSQTMGHDKMYWYQQDPGMELHLIHYSYGVNSTEKGDLSSESTVSRIRTEHFPLTLESARPSHTSQYLCASSDRTGVGTQYFGPGTRLTVL.